What follows describes a single T cell receptor beta chain. Its antigen remains unidentified. V shed 2 bases and J shed 6 bases, with 11 bases lying between them. The germline gives CDR1 MDHEN, CDR2 SYDVKM. The CDR3 is 14 amino acids. This record comes from a study of identical twins. Broader study findings: Part of the zero-insertion signal could reflect confounding by invariant MAIT and iNKT cells. Beta out-of-frame twin sharing showed a weaker excess.

TCRdb re-derived calls from the 5' RACE reads in MiXCR, one entry per CDR3 protein. The sample shows more than 1.5 million distinct CDR3 sequences, under 35% of them seen only once. The sequence derives from a newborn girl in good health. Input material: cord blood. This sequence joins TRBV28 and TRBJ2-1; TRBD1 is a possible D gene (6 bases). In DNA form, the CDR3 reads TGTGCCAGCAGTTTAGGGGGACACCCCAATGAGCAGTTCTTC. Translated, it gives CASSLGGHPNEQFF.